This TCR beta chain was sequenced during a study of identical twins (dated by TCRdb to 2015 to 2016). Regarding the research as a whole: TCR alpha and beta repertoires from monozygotic twins, unrelated adults of various ages and cord blood were deep-sequenced to test whether fetal clonotypes persist. To rule out contamination, the twin experiments were replicated at different times with different library preparation protocols.

Comments on this clonotype: What antigen it recognizes has not been identified. Base qualities are not at hand, and no much larger clone is one base apart.

The study at large found these results: A weaker excess of twin sharing was found in beta out-of-frame sequences because the signal-to-noise ratio was lowered by fewer shared sequences. Abundant cord blood beta clonotypes carried fewer insertions; young adult naive repertoires showed a weaker similar trend, while memory repertoires showed none. In monozygotic twins, recombination models systematically underestimated out-of-frame TCR alpha sharing, but the models matched the sharing seen between unrelated individuals. Because the same donors could not be followed over many years, the conclusions relied on cross-sectional statistical analysis. Zero-insertion analyses could be partly confounded by invariant T cells such as MAIT and iNKT, though diverse VJ usage argued against such confounding for most clonotypes. Compared with coincidental sharing between unrelated individuals, an excess of low generation-probability sequences was observed among out-of-frame TCR alpha sequences shared between twins.

Every donor was a healthy Caucasian. The CDR3 starts with the cysteine, ends with the phenylalanine, and has 13 residues. Only the CDR3 portion is preserved as DNA: 39 bases, with reading frame beginning at the first base. The germline V gene (reference sequence) yields DFQATT for CDR1 and SNEGSKA for CDR2. Germline trimming amounts to 2 bases on V and 8 bases on J, with 2 as the count of junction bases outside the gene matches. Library preparation employed 5' RACE. The sequencer listed for this sample is Illumina HiSeq 2000. Template switching introduced a universal primer binding site; the final cDNA contained a unique molecular identifier, enabling accurate counting of TCR cDNA molecules. Specific primers in the conserved constant-segment region were used to synthesize first-strand cDNA for the TCR alpha and beta chains. To control for contamination, every cDNA library carried two barcodes: a SMART-Mk sample barcode plus Illumina barcodes. TruSeq adapter sequences, together with Illumina sample barcodes, were added in two successive PCR steps. TCR alpha and beta cDNA libraries were sequenced on the Illumina HiSeq platform with custom primers. Under the source paper's analysis protocol: MiGEC processed the raw reads to extract unique molecular identifiers, while MiXCR was used to determine the CDR3 positions. For each individual, recombination models were inferred using an EM algorithm with the repgenHMM and IGoR tools. The tcR package in R was used for shared clonotype analysis, with sharing normalized by the product of cloneset sizes. Out-of-frame nonproductive sequences were analyzed to study raw recombination free of thymic and clonal selection effects. TCRdb passed the public sequencing reads through fastp at Q25 and MiXCR, retaining productive beta sequences. Under each unique CDR3 protein, matching rows form one entry showing the most common genes and DNA. These V and J calls rely on TCRdb rather than the paper's analysis. The sample has around 1.7 million distinct CDR3 sequences on record, 25% to 35% of them singletons. In total, the top ten clones hold 0.27% of the sample.

The chain is made from TRBV20-1 and TRBJ2-3, with 12 central nucleotides matching TRBD2. The clonotype comes from a newborn girl in good health. Source material: cord blood. The CDR3 amino acid sequence is: CSARTGLAGTQYF. The base sequence is TGCAGTGCTAGAACGGGACTAGCGGGTACGCAGTATTTT.